The entry that follows covers one TCR beta chain sequence. TCRdb re-derived calls from the RT-PCR reads in MiXCR, one entry per CDR3 protein. The table has hundreds of thousands of distinct CDR3 sequences, approximately 16% seen once; the top ten hold roughly 7%. The source of the sample is a study of patients and donors after allogeneic stem cell transplantation. The CDR3 covers 19 residues. CDR1 SGHAT and CDR2 FQNNGV come from the germline V gene. V trimming: 2 bases; J trimming: 4 bases; junction bases outside the gene matches: 10. Sequenced input: blood, either unsorted or a sorted T cell fraction (not recorded which). The source of this sequence is a human donor who was either an allogeneic HSCT recipient or a stem cell or donor lymphocyte infusion donor (not recorded which). It is not recorded whose cells these are; they may come from a transplant donor. The rearrangement links TRBV11-2 to TRBJ2-2; 13 bases agree with TRBD2. CDR3 sequence reads: CASSLIRTSGRVGTGELFF. CDR3 in DNA: TGTGCCAGCAGCTTAATTAGGACTAGCGGGAGAGTCGGCACCGGGGAGCTGTTTTTT.